This TCR beta chain was sequenced during a study of T cell responses to AZD1222 COVID-19 vaccine. TCRdb's copy holds only in-frame clones and misses some; the assay was immunoSEQ multiplex PCR. The sample holds tens of thousands of clones, around 88% seen once. CDR1 and CDR2 (germline): SNHLY, FYNNEI. CDR3 length: 14 amino acids. Between the trimmed V and J ends, which lost 7 bases and 3 bases, there was a span of 13 bases. About this clone: What it binds is unknown.

Findings of the study overall: Without day 14 samples, only post-peak T cell repertoires were studied. Recipients of two AZD1222 doses showed rising Spike-specific TCR breadth and depth.

Sequenced material: peripheral blood, taken 28 days after the second AZD1222 dose. This sequence was found in an adult who received the AZD1222 COVID-19 vaccine. The V call is TRBV2, the J call TRBJ1-5, with a possible D match to TRBD1 (5 bases). CDR3 coding DNA: TGTGCCAGCACCCCGGGGGGGACCAATCAGCCCCAGCATTTT. It specifies CASTPGGTNQPQHF.